Following are 8 T cell receptor beta chains from one sample sequenced in a study of Ad26.COV2.S vaccination and SARS-CoV-2 variants. Sequencing used immunoSEQ multiplex PCR; TCRdb keeps in-frame clones, though not all of them. The repertoire holds about 440,000 clones, with less than 95% as singletons. Treatment defined: over 15 received Ad26.COV2.S at low or high dose, single or two shots; about five received placebo; per-sample allocation not given. Day 63 following the first vaccine or placebo injection was when the samples were taken. The source material was peripheral blood, sampled in a trial of Ad26.COV2.S vaccine versus placebo. The receptor set was obtained from a person aged 18-65 years who received the Ad26.COV2.S COVID-19 vaccine or a placebo.

The chain uses TRBV28 and TRBJ1-3, with D perhaps matching TRBD1 (5 bases). Germline values: CDR1 MDHEN, CDR2 SYDVKM. V lost 7 bases to trimming and J lost 2 bases, with 15 bases between them. The CDR3 has 15 residues. DNA of the CDR3: TGTGCCAGCACAGATCGGGGGTTTGCTGGAAACACCATATATTTT. Protein sequence: CASTDRGFAGNTIYF.

The rearrangement links TRBV4-2 to TRBJ1-5, with D possibly being TRBD1 (5 bases). CDR1 and CDR2 (germline): LGHNA, YNFKEQ. The CDR3 length is 16 residues. Trimming took 5 bases from V and 6 from J, leaving 20 bases between them. CDR3 loop: CASSSENVGGIQPQHF. Written as DNA, the CDR3 is TGTGCCAGCAGCTCCGAAAATGTCGGGGGAATTCAGCCCCAGCATTTT.

V and J are TRBV7-9 and TRBJ2-7; TRBD1 aligns across 7 bases. V dropped 3 bases and J dropped 4; count of bases not matched to a gene: 15. The germline gives CDR1 SEHNR, CDR2 FQNEAQ (reference sequence). CDR3 length equals 17 residues. The CDR3 sequence is CASSLTPKGADSYEQYF. The CDR3 nucleotides read TGTGCCAGCAGCTTGACCCCCAAGGGGGCGGATTCTTACGAGCAGTACTTC.

The CDR3 loop is CASSQPGQGFNEQYF. As DNA, the CDR3 is TGTGCCAGCAGTCAACCGGGACAGGGTTTTAACGAGCAGTACTTC. V is TRBV28 and J is TRBJ2-7; 9 bases agree with TRBD1. There are 15 residues in the CDR3. The ends lost 5 bases at V and 5 bases at J; junction bases unmatched: 10. Germline V gives CDR1 MDHEN, CDR2 SYDVKM.

The chain uses TRBV27 and TRBJ1-2; 8 nucleotides agree with TRBD1. The germline gives CDR1 MNHEY, CDR2 SMNVEV (reference sequence). The CDR3 consists of 16 residues. Unmatched junction bases numbered 14, after V lost 5 bases and J lost 6 bases. DNA for the CDR3: TGTGCCAGCAGTCCCCGGAAGTCCGGGACAGGTGATGGCTACACCTTC. Translated, it gives CASSPRKSGTGDGYTF.

The chain combines TRBV5-4 with TRBJ2-2; D gene ambiguous. Germline CDR1 SGHNT, CDR2 YYREEE (reference sequence). The CDR3 is 12 residues long. With 4 bases removed from V and 0 bases from J, the gap between germline ends came to 1 base. DNA for the CDR3: TGTGCCAGCAGCACGAACACCGGGGAGCTGTTTTTT. Its translation is CASSTNTGELFF.

This chain links TRBV28 with TRBJ2-2; 9 bases are shared with TRBD1. Germline CDR1 is MDHEN and CDR2 is SYDVKM. CDR3 size: 16 residues. V shed 5 bases, J shed 0 bases, and the junction held 4 bases outside the gene matches. The CDR3 is CASSPRTGANTGELFF. CDR3 sequence (DNA): TGTGCCAGCAGTCCCCGGACAGGGGCGAACACCGGGGAGCTGTTTTTT.

CDR3 in amino acids: CSVASRKWNTEAFF. The CDR3 DNA reads as TGCAGCGTCGCGTCTCGTAAGTGGAACACTGAAGCTTTCTTT. The V gene is TRBV29-1, the J gene TRBJ1-1; D is undetermined. Trimming shortened V by 6 bases and J by 1 base, and 15 bases separated the two germline ends. CDR3 length: 14 amino acids. Germline V CDR1 and CDR2: SQVTM, ANQGSEA.